The entry below gives a single TCR beta chain sequence along with its context. Here immunoSEQ multiplex PCR was the method, and the copy in TCRdb shows in-frame clones only, minus some. The sample lists about 180,000 clones; about 92% were seen once. This entry is derived from a study of control samples from healthy donors and cancer patients. This clonotype originated in a man aged 25-45 years in good health. Sequencing was performed on blood.

Here the CDR3 DNA reads TGTGCCAGCAGCCCCCCGGCGGGGGAGGATGAAAAACTGTTTTTT. This gives the protein CASSPPAGEDEKLFF. This chain uses TRBV3-1 (or the pseudogene TRBV3-2) with TRBJ1-4; perhaps TRBD1 as D (5 bases). Germline CDR1 is LGHDT and CDR2 is YNNKEL (reference sequence). V lost 4 bases and J lost 6, with 15 bases in between. The CDR3 consists of 15 residues.